This T cell receptor (beta chain) was identified in a study of blood T cell repertoires in COVID-19. Study-wide background: Researchers got acute and convalescent COVID-19 samples from the United States, Italy and Spain. PBMCs, B-cell-depleted T cells, or T cells provided the cDNA or gDNA that made up the material.

Original handling: Nucleated cell counts were estimated from reference gene primer amplification. Here immunoSEQ multiplex PCR was the method, and the copy in TCRdb shows in-frame clones only, minus some. The DNA was the basis for D and trimming; V, J and clone size are from that table. Among 70,000 to 80,000 clones listed, around 87% were seen once. Sequencing was done on a sample of peripheral blood. The sequence derives from a human donor in a cohort sampled during active COVID-19.

CDR3 DNA: TGTGCCAGCTCACTGCAACAGGGAAGAGAGACCCAGTACTTC. This codes for CASSLQQGRETQYF. The rearrangement links TRBV18 to TRBJ2-5; a possible D gene is TRBD1 (6 bases). Trimming took 4 bases from V and 4 from J, leaving 13 bases between them. CDR1 is KGHSH and CDR2 is LQKENI in the germline V gene. The CDR3 is 14 amino acids.